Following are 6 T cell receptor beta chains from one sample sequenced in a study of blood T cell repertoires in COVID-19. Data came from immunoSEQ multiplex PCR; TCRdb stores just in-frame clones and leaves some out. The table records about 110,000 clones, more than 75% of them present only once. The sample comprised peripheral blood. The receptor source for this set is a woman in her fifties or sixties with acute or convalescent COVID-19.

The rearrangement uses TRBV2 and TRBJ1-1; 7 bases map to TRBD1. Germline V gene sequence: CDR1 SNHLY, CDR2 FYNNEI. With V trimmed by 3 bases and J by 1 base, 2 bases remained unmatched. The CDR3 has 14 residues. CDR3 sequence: CASSEGTANTEAFF. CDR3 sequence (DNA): TGTGCCAGCAGTGAGGGGACAGCGAACACTGAAGCTTTCTTT.

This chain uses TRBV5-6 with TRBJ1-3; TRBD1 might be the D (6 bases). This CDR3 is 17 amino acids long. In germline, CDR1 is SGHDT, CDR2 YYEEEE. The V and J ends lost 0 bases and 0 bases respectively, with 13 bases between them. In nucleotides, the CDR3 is TGTGCCAGCAGCTTGGGGGGGCCCCTTAGCTCTGGAAACACCATATATTTT. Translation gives CASSLGGPLSSGNTIYF.

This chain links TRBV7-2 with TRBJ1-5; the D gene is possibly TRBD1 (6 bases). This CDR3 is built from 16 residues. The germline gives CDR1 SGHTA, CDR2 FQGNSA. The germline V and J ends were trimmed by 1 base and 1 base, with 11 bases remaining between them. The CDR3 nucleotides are TGTGCCAGCAGCTTAGTCGGGGGGCCGAGCAATCAGCCCCAGCATTTT. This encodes CASSLVGGPSNQPQHF.

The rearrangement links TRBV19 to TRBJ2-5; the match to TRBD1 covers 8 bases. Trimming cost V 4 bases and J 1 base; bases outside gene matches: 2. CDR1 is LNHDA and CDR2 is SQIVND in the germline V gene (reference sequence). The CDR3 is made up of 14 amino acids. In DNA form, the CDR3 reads TGTGCCAGTAGTAACAGGGGGACCCAAGAGACCCAGTACTTC. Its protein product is CASSNRGTQETQYF.

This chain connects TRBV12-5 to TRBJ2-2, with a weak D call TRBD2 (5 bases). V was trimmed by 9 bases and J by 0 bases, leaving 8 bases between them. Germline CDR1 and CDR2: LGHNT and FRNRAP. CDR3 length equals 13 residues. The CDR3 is CASGETNTGELFF. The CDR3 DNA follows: TGTGCTAGCGGGGAAACGAACACCGGGGAGCTGTTTTTT.

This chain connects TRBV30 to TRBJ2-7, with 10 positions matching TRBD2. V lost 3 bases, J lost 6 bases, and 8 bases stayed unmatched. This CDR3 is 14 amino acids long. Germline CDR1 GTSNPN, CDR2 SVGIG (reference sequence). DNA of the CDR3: TGTGCCTGGAGGCGGTATAGCGGGAGGTCCGAGCAGTACTTC. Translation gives CAWRRYSGRSEQYF.